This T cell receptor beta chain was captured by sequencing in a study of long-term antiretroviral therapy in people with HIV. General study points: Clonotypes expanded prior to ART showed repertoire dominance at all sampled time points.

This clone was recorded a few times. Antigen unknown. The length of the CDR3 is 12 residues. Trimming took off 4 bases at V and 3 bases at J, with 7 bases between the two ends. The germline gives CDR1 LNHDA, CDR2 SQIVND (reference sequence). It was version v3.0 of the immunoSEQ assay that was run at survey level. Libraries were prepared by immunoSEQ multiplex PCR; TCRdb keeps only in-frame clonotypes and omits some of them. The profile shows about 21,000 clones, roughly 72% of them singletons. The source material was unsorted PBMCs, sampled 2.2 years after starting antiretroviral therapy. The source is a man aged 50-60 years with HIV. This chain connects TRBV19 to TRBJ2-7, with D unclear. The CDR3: CASSTDGYEQYF. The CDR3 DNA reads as TGTGCCAGTAGTACTGACGGCTACGAGCAGTACTTC.